This is a list of T cell receptor beta chains from one sample in a study of blood T cells in healthy people across ages. Each CDR3 protein gets one entry after TCRdb re-called the 5' RACE reads with MiXCR. Among 550,000 to 800,000 distinct CDR3 sequences listed, about 32% were seen once. Sequenced input: blood. These receptor sequences come from a woman aged 80 or over in good health. Each CDR3 is given with its conserved first and last residue. A D gene is named only where the DNA matches it firmly. Part of the rows lack a size; the others show once, few, many or a class for expanded clones.

d_gene,abundance,j_gene,v_gene,CDR3aa,CDR3nt
TRBD1,many,TRBJ2-7,TRBV5-1,CASSWPREGALYYEQYF,TGCGCCAGCAGCTGGCCCCGTGAGGGGGCCCTCTACTACGAGCAGTACTTC
-,many,TRBJ2-6,TRBV5-1,CASSLGDTYSGANVLTF,TGCGCCAGCAGCTTGGGGGACACTTACTCTGGGGCCAACGTCCTGACTTTC
TRBD1,many,TRBJ1-4,TRBV3-1,CASSLRTGNNEKLFF,TGTGCCAGCAGCCTTCGGACAGGGAATAATGAAAAACTGTTTTTT
TRBD1,many,TRBJ1-1,TRBV20-1,CSARGDRGRTEAFF,TGCAGTGCTAGAGGGGACAGGGGCAGAACTGAAGCTTTCTTT
TRBD1,-,TRBJ1-2,TRBV7-6,CASSPGDRVGGYTF,TGTGCCAGCAGCCCCGGGGACAGGGTTGGCGGCTACACCTTC
-,many,TRBJ2-3,TRBV6-5,CASSSRLAAYF,TGTGCCAGCAGTTCTAGACTGGCCGCGTATTTT
TRBD1,-,TRBJ2-7,TRBV6-2/TRBV6-3,CASPSYSGQAFPYEQYF,TGTGCCAGCCCTAGTTACTCCGGACAGGCTTTCCCCTACGAGCAGTACTTC
TRBD1,many,TRBJ2-7,TRBV7-9,CASSWDSPSYEQYF,TGTGCCAGCAGCTGGGACAGTCCCTCCTACGAGCAGTACTTC
-,-,TRBJ1-1,TRBV7-2,CASSWTSNTEAFF,TGTGCCAGCAGCTGGACGTCGAACACTGAAGCTTTCTTT
TRBD1,-,TRBJ2-7,TRBV29-1,CSVRGSGTGRYEQYF,TGCAGCGTTAGAGGGTCGGGGACAGGACGCTACGAGCAGTACTTC
TRBD1,-,TRBJ2-7,TRBV6-5,CASSSLPGQGANPYEQYF,TGTGCCAGCAGTTCTCTACCGGGACAGGGGGCGAATCCCTACGAGCAGTACTTC
-,many,TRBJ2-1,TRBV20-1,CSAPGLLYNEQFF,TGCAGTGCCCCGGGACTCCTTTACAATGAGCAGTTCTTC
-,-,TRBJ1-5,TRBV2,CASSDTSNQPQHF,TGTGCCAGCAGTGACACAAGCAATCAGCCCCAGCATTTT
-,few,TRBJ1-1,TRBV20-1,CSAYRSGKTEAFF,TGCAGTGCGTATCGTTCCGGGAAAACTGAAGCTTTCTTT
TRBD2,-,TRBJ2-3,TRBV6-2/TRBV6-3,CASSTSGGAFGTQYF,TGTGCCAGCAGCACCAGCGGGGGGGCCTTTGGTACGCAGTATTTT
-,-,TRBJ1-1,TRBV7-6,CASSLKVGTEAFF,TGTGCCAGCAGCTTAAAGGTGGGCACTGAAGCTTTCTTT
TRBD1,-,TRBJ1-5,TRBV2,CASTGTGNQPQHF,TGTGCCAGTACCGGGACAGGGAACCAGCCCCAGCATTTT
-,few,TRBJ1-1,TRBV5-5,CASSLREDLEAFF,TGTGCCAGCAGCCTCCGGGAGGATCTTGAAGCTTTCTTT
-,many,TRBJ1-2,TRBV7-8,CASSLDSGVNYGYTF,TGTGCCAGCAGCTTAGATTCAGGGGTTAACTATGGCTACACCTTC
-,many,TRBJ1-1,TRBV9,CASSVEWGGNTEAFF,TGTGCCAGCAGCGTAGAATGGGGGGGGAACACTGAAGCTTTCTTT
-,-,TRBJ2-3,TRBV7-9,CASSSRGGGHTDTQYF,TGTGCCAGCAGCAGTAGGGGGGGCGGTCACACAGATACGCAGTATTTT
TRBD1,once,TRBJ2-7,TRBV20-1,CSARGWTGSYEQYF,TGCAGTGCTAGAGGGTGGACAGGCTCCTACGAGCAGTACTTC
-,-,TRBJ2-5,TRBV4-2,CASSQGVGETQYF,TGTGCCAGCAGCCAAGGTGTGGGAGAGACCCAGTACTTC
TRBD1,-,TRBJ2-1,TRBV20-1,CSALQGGQFF,TGCAGTGCCCTACAGGGGGGGCAGTTCTTC
-,many,TRBJ1-1,TRBV29-1,CSVYPGTRTEAFF,TGCAGCGTTTACCCCGGGACAAGGACTGAAGCTTTCTTT
-,-,TRBJ2-1,TRBV7-2,CASSFVAKTPFF,TGTGCCAGCAGCTTCGTCGCTAAAACGCCGTTCTTC
-,-,TRBJ2-5,TRBV20-1,CSASGQAGQTQYF,TGCAGTGCTTCTGGACAGGCGGGACAGACCCAGTACTTC
TRBD2,-,TRBJ2-1,TRBV7-9,CASSLAIAGEDEQFF,TGTGCCAGCAGCTTAGCGATAGCGGGGGAGGATGAGCAGTTCTTC
-,many,TRBJ1-2,TRBV4-1,CASSQAGLRARRDYGYTF,TGCGCCAGCAGCCAAGCGGGACTCAGGGCAAGGCGGGACTATGGCTACACCTTC
-,many,TRBJ1-2,TRBV5-1,CASSSTGQNYGYTF,TGCGCCAGCAGCTCGACGGGACAAAACTATGGCTACACCTTC
TRBD1,few,TRBJ2-5,TRBV7-7,CASSSTGAVTETRYF,TGTGCCAGCAGCTCGACAGGGGCGGTCACAGAGACCCGGTACTTC
TRBD1,many,TRBJ2-7,TRBV5-1,CASSTTGGSYEQYF,TGCGCCAGCAGCACTACAGGGGGTTCCTACGAGCAGTACTTC
-,many,TRBJ2-1,TRBV7-2,CASSPLQGAYNEQFF,TGTGCCAGCAGTCCCTTACAGGGTGCCTACAATGAGCAGTTCTTC
TRBD2,-,TRBJ2-3,TRBV3-1,CASSRSGGGSTDTQYF,TGTGCCAGCAGCCGAAGCGGGGGGGGAAGCACAGATACGCAGTATTTT
TRBD2,many,TRBJ2-3,TRBV9,CASSGPISGGGDTQYF,TGTGCCAGCAGCGGCCCGATTAGCGGGGGCGGGGATACGCAGTATTTT
-,many,TRBJ2-3,TRBV28,CASSPRALPGGTQYF,TGTGCCAGCAGTCCTAGGGCCCTCCCTGGGGGTACGCAGTATTTT
TRBD2,once,TRBJ2-7,TRBV7-2,CASSWTSVDEQYF,TGTGCCAGCAGCTGGACTAGCGTGGACGAGCAGTACTTC
-,-,TRBJ2-2,TRBV5-1,CASTFSRGANTGELFF,TGCGCCAGCACCTTCTCAAGAGGGGCCAACACCGGGGAGCTGTTTTTT
-,-,TRBJ2-6,TRBV29-1,CSVEGGSFSGANVLTF,TGCAGCGTTGAAGGGGGAAGTTTCTCTGGGGCCAACGTCCTGACTTTC
-,many,TRBJ1-2,TRBV7-2,CASSTPSPYYGYTF,TGTGCCAGCAGCACCCCCTCGCCCTACTATGGCTACACCTTC
TRBD2,many,TRBJ2-1,TRBV20-1,CRVAGGSDEQFF,TGCAGAGTAGCGGGGGGCTCGGATGAGCAGTTCTTC
-,many,TRBJ2-3,TRBV6-2/TRBV6-3,CASSYKAPGPLVHTQYF,TGTGCCAGCAGTTACAAGGCGCCGGGACCCTTAGTGCATACGCAGTATTTT